The following is a TCR beta chain sequence with its context. This clonotype was seen only a few times. The target of this receptor is not known. One base away there is no much larger clone; base qualities are not given. V sheds 1 base and J sheds 13 bases, leaving 17 bases between their ends. Including the terminal cysteine and phenylalanine, the CDR3 comprises 14 residues. The DNA shown is the 42-base CDR3, in frame from base 1. In the germline V gene, CDR1 corresponds to SGHDN and CDR2 to FVKESK. This specimen belongs to a study of precursors of human CD4 cytotoxic T cells (dated by TCRdb to 2016 to 2019). With regard to the full study: In total, CD4+ memory subsets from 14 to 15 donors went into the bulk TCR-seq analysis. Sequences for both the TCRalpha and TCRbeta chains came out of the TCR-seq analysis of about 15 donors (table S7). The research as a whole found: Expanded effector clonotypes made up a larger fraction of IL-7Rhigh TEMRA clonotypes than of TEM or TCM clonotypes. Only about 95% of the 14 donors were included in some of the bulk TCR-seq comparisons, which suggests that not every subset was available for every donor. The limitation that the direction of differentiation between precursor and effector cells cannot be definitively established by a human observational design was noted by the authors. IL-7Rhigh and IL-7R- TEMRA subsets showed more restricted TCR repertoires, with lower diversity and more expanded clonotypes, than TCM and TEM subsets.

Bulk UMI-based TCR sequencing was performed on four sorted CD4+ memory subsets (TCM, TEM, IL-7Rhigh TEMRA, IL-7R- TEMRA) to test a precursor-effector relationship among CD4 cytotoxic T cells. Cells were obtained from peripheral blood mononuclear cells that had been isolated from human blood. TCRdb names Illumina MiSeq as the instrument used. Processing in the source paper ran as follows. Repertoire diversity was measured with the Shannon-Wiener index computed in VDJtools. A TCRbeta clonotype was considered expanded if its clonotype frequency was 3 or more. The public sequencing data were trimmed at Q25 with fastp and processed into clonotypes with MiXCR by TCRdb, which kept only in-frame beta chains. Rows matching on CDR3 protein sequence are summarized as one entry with the most common DNA and genes. It is TCRdb's table, rather than the study itself, that gives the V and J calls and clone size. This sample is represented by approximately 730 distinct CDR3 sequences; more than 15% of them were singletons. In total, the top ten clones hold roughly 10% of the sample.

Rearrangement joined TRBV14 to TRBJ2-1, with TRBD1 tentatively as D gene (5 bases match). This sequence was found in a human donor in good health. The source material was memory CD4+ T cells from blood (PBMCs). The nucleotide sequence reads TGTGCCAGCAGCCAAGTAGGGGTGAGTGTGGAACAGTTCTTC. The encoded protein is CASSQVGVSVEQFF.